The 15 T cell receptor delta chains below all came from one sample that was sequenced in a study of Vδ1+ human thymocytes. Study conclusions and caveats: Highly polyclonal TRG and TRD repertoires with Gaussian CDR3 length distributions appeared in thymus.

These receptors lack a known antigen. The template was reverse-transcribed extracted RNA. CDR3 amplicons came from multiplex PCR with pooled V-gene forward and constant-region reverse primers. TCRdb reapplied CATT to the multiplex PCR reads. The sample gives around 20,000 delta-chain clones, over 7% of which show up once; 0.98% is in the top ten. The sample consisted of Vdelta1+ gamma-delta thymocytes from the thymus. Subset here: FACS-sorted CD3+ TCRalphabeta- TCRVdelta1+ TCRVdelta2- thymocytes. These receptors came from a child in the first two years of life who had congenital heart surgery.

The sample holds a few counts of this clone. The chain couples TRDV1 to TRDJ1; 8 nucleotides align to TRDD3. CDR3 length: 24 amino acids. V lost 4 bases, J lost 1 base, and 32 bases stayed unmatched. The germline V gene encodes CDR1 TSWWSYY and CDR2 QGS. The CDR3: CALGVPSCLGDRKGKAKLTDKLIF. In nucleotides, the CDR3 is TGTGCTCTTGGGGTCCCCTCCTGCCTGGGGGACAGGAAAGGGAAAGCTAAACTCACCGATAAACTCATCTTT.

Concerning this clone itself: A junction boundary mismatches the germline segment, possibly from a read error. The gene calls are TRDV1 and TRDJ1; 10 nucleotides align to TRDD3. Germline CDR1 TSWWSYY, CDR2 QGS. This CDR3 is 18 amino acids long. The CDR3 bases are TGTGCTCTTGGGGAAACCCCACTGGGGGATCCGTACACCGATAAACTCATTTTT. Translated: CALGETPLGDPYTDKLIF.

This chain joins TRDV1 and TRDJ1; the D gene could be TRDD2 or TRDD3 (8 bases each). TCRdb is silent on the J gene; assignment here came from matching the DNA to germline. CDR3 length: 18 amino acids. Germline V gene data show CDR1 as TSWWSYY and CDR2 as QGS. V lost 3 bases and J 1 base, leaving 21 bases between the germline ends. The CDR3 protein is CALGEPLPTGDTTDKLIF. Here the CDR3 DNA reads TGTGCTCTTGGGGAGCCACTTCCTACTGGGGATACCACCGATAAACTCATCTTT.

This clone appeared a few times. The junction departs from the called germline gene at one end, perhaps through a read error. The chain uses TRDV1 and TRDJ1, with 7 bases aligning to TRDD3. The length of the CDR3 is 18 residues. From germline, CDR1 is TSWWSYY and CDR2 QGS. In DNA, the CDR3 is TGTGCTCCTGGGGGCACACCTACGTTGTCGGGGATGACCGATAAACTCATCTTT. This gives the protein CAPGGTPTLSGMTDKLIF.

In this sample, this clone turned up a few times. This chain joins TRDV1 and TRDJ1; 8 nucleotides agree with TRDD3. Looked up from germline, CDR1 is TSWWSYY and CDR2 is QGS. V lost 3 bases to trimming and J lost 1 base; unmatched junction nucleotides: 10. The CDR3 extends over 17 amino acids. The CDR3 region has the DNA TGTGCTCTTGGGGAGCTAGTACTGGGGGTAAGCACCGATAAACTCATCTTT. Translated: CALGELVLGVSTDKLIF.

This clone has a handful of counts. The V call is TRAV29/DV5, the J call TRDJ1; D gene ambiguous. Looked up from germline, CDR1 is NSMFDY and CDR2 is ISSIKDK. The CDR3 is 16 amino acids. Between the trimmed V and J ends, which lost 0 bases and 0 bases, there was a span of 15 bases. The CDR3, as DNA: TGTGCAGCAAGCGCTCCGGGTTCGTCGTACACCGATAAACTCATCTTT. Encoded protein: CAASAPGSSYTDKLIF.

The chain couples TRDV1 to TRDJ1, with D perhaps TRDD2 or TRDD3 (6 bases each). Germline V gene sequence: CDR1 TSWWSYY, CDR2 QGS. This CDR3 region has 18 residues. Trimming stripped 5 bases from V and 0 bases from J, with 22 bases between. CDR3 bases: TGTGCTCTTGGGAAGGGAGATCCTACCTACTGGGACACCGATAAACTCATCTTT. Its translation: CALGKGDPTYWDTDKLIF.

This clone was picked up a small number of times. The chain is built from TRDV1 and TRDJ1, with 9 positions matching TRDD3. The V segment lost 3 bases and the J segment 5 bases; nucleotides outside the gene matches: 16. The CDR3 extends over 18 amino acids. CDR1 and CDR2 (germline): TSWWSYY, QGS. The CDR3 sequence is CALGEVSGLRGYGDKLIF. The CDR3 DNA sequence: TGTGCTCTTGGGGAGGTTTCGGGACTCAGGGGATACGGTGATAAACTCATCTTT.

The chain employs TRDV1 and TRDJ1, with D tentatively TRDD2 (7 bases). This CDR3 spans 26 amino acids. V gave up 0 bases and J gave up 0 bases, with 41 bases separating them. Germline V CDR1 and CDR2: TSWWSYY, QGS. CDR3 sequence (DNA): TGTGCTCTTGGGGAACTTGTTCCTACGTTGGGTGGGGGGCTACCTCCCAGATGGCTAGACACCGATAAACTCATCTTT. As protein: CALGELVPTLGGGLPPRWLDTDKLIF.

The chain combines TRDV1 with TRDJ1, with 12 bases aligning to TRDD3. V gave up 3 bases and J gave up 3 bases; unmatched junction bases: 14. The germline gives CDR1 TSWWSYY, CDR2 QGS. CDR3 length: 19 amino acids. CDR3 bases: TGTGCTCTTGGGGAGCTCCTTTCCTACTGGGGGATACTCTCCGATAAACTCATCTTT. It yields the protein CALGELLSYWGILSDKLIF.

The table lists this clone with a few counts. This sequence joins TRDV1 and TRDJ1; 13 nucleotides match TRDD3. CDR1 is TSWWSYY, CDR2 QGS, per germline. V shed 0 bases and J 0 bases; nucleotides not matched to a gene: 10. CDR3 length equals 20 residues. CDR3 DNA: TGTGCTCTTGGGGAACTAATTTCGTACTGGGGGATACGGAACACCGATAAACTCATCTTT. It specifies CALGELISYWGIRNTDKLIF.

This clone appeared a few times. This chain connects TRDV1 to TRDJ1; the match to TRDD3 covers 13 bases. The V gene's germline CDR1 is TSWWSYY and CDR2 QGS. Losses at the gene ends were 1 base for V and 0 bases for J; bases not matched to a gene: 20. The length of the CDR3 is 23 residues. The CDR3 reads CALGEPRGFLLGDTGPDTDKLIF. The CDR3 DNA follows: TGTGCTCTTGGGGAACCTAGGGGCTTCCTACTGGGGGATACGGGCCCGGACACCGATAAACTCATCTTT.

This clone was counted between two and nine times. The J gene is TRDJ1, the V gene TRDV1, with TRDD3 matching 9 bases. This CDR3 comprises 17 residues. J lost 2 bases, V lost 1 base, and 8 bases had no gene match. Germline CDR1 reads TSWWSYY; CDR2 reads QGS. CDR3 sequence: CALGERGYALRTDKLIF. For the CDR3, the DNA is TGTGCTCTTGGGGAACGGGGATACGCATTAAGGACCGATAAACTCATCTTT.

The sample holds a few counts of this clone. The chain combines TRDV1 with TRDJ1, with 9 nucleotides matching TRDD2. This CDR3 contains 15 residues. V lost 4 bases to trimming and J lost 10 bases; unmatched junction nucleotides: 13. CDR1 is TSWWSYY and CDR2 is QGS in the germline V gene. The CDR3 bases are TGTGCTCTTGGGGTCCACCTTCCTACCCTGCGGGGACTCATCTTT. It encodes CALGVHLPTLRGLIF.

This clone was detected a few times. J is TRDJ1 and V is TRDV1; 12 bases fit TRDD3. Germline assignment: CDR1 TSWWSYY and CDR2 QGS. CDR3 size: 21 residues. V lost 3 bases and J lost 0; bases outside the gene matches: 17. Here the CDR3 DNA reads TGTGCTCTTGGGGAGGGCCTTCCTACGTGCCTGGGGGATACGAACACCGATAAACTCATCTTT. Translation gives CALGEGLPTCLGDTNTDKLIF.